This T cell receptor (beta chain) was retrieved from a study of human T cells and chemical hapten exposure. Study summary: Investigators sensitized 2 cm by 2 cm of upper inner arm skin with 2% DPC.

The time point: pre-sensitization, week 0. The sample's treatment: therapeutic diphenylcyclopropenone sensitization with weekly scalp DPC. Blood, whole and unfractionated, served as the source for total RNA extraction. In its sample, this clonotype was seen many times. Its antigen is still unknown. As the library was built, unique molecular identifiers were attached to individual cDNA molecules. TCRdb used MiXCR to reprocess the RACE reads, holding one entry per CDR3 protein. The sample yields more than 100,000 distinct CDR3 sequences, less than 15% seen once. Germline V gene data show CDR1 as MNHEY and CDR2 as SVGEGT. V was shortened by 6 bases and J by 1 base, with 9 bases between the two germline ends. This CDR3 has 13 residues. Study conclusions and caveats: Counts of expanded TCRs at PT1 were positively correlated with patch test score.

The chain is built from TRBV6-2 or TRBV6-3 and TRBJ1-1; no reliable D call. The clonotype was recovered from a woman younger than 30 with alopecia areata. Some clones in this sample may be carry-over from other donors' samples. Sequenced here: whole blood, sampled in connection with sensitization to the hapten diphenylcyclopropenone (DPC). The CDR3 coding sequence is TGTGCCAGCAGGAAGACATCGAACACTGAAGCTTTCTTT. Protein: CASRKTSNTEAFF.